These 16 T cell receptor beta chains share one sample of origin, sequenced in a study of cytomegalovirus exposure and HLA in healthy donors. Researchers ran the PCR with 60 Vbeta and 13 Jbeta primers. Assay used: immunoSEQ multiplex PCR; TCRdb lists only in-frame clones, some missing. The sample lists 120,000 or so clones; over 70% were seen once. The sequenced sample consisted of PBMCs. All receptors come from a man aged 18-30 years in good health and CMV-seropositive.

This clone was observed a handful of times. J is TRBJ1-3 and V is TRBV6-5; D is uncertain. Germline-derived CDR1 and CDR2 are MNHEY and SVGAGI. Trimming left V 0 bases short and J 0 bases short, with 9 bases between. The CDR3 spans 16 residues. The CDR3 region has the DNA TGTGCCAGCAGTTACTCAGGAGTTCACTCTGGAAACACCATATATTTT. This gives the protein CASSYSGVHSGNTIYF.

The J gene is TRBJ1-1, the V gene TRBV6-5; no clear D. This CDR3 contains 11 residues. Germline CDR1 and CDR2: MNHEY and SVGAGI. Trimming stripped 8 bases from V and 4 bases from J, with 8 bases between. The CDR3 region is CASRSVTEAFF. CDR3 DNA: TGTGCCAGCCGGTCGGTCACTGAAGCTTTCTTT.

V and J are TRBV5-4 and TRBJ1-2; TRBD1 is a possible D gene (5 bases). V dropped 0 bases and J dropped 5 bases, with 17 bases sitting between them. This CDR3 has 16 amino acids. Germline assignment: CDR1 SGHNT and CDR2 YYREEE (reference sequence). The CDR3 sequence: CASSLGGSGRGYGYTF. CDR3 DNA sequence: TGTGCCAGCAGCTTGGGGGGGTCGGGGCGGGGGTATGGCTACACCTTC.

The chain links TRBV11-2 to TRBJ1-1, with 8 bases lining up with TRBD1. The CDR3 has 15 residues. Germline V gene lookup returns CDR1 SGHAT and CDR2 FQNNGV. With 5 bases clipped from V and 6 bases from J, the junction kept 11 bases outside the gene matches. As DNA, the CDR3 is TGTGCCAGCAGCCTACGACAGGGGAGAGGGCCTGAAGCTTTCTTT. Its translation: CASSLRQGRGPEAFF.

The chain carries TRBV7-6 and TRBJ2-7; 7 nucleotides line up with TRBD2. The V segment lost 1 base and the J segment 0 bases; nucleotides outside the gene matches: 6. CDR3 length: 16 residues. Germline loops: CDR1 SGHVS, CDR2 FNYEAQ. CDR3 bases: TGTGCCAGCAGCTTAGACTTCGGGGGGAACTCCTACGAGCAGTACTTC. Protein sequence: CASSLDFGGNSYEQYF.

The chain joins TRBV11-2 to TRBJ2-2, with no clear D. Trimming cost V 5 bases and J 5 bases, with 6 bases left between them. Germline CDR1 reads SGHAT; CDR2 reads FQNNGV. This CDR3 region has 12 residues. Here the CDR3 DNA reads TGTGCCAGCAGCCGGTTGACCGGGGAGCTGTTTTTT. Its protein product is CASSRLTGELFF. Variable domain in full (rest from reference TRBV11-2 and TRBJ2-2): EAGVAQSPRYKIIEKRQSVAFWCNPISGHATLYWYQQILGQGPKLLIQFQNNGVVDDSQLPKDRFSAERLKGVDSTLKIQPAKLEDSAVYLCASSRLTGELFFGEGSRLTVL.

In DNA form, the CDR3 reads TGCGCCAGCAGCCAAGTGGGGACTAGCGGGAGCTCCTACAATGAGCAGTTCTTC. This gives the protein CASSQVGTSGSSYNEQFF. The chain carries TRBV4-3 and TRBJ2-1; 14 bases agree with TRBD2. V dropped 1 base and J dropped 0; count of bases not matched to a gene: 2. Germline CDR1 and CDR2: LGHNA and YSLEER. This CDR3 is built from 18 residues.

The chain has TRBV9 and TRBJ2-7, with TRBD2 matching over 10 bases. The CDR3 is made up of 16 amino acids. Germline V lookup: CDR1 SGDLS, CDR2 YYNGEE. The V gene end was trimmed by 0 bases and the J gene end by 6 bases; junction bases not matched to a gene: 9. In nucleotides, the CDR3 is TGTGCCAGCAGCGTAGAGGCTAGCGGGAGATGGGGCGAGCAGTACTTC. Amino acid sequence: CASSVEASGRWGEQYF.

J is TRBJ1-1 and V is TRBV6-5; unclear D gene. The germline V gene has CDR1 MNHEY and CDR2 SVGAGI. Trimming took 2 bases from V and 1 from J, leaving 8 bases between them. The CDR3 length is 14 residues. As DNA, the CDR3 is TGTGCCAGCAGTTACGGGCAGCCGAACACTGAAGCTTTCTTT. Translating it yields CASSYGQPNTEAFF.

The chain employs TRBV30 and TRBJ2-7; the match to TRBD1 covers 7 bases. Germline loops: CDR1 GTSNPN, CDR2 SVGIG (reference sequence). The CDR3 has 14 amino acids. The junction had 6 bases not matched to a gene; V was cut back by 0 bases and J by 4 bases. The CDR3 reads CAWSVKGASYEQYF. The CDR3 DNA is TGTGCCTGGAGTGTAAAGGGGGCCTCTTACGAGCAGTACTTC.

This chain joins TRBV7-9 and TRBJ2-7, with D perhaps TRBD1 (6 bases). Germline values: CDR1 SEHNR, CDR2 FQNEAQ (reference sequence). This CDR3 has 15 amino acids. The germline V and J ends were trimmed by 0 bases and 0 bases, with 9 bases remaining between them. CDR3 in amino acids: CASSLAGTSSYEQYF. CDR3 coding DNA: TGTGCCAGCAGCTTAGCAGGGACAAGCTCCTACGAGCAGTACTTC.

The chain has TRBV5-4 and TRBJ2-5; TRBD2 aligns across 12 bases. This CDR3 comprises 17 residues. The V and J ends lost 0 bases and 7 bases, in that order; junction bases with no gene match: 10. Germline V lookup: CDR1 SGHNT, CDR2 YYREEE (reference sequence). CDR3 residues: CASSLASGRGTIGTQYF. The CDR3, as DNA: TGTGCCAGCAGCTTGGCTAGCGGGAGGGGAACTATTGGGACCCAGTACTTC. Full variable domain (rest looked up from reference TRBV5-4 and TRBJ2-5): ETGVTQSPTHLIKTRGQQVTLRCSSQSGHNTVSWYQQALGQGPQFIFQYYREEENGRGNFPPRFSGLQFPNYSSELNVNALELDDSALYLCASSLASGRGTIGTQYFGPGTRLLVL.

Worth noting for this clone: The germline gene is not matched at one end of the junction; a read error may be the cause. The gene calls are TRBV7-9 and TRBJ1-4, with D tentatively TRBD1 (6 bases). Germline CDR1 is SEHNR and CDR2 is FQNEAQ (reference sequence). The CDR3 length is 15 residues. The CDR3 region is CSSSSTTGENEKLFF. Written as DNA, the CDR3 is TGTTCCAGCAGCTCGACGACAGGAGAAAATGAAAAACTGTTTTTT. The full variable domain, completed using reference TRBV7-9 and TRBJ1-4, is DTGVSQNPRHKITKRGQNVTFRCDPISEHNRLYWYRQTLGQGPEFLTYFQNEAQLEKSRLLSDRFSAERPKGSFSTLEIQRTEQGDSAMYLCSSSSTTGENEKLFFGSGTQLSVL.

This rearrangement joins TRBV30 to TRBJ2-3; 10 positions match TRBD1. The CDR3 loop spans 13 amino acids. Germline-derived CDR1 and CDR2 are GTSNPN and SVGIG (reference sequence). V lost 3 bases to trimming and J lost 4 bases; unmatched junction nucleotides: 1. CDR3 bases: TGTGCCTGGAGCGGACAGGGGGCAGATACGCAGTATTTT. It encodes CAWSGQGADTQYF.

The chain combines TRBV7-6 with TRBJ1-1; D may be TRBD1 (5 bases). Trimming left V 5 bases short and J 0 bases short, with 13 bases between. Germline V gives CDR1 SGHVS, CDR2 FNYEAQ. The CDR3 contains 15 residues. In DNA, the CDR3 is TGTGCCAGCAGCCCAGGGAATACCGTGAACACTGAAGCTTTCTTT. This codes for CASSPGNTVNTEAFF. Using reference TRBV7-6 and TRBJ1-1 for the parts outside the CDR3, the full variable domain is GAGVSQSPRYKVTKRGQDVALRCDPISGHVSLYWYRQALGQGPEFLTYFNYEAQQDKSGLPNDRFSAERPEGSISTLTIQRTEQRDSAMYRCASSPGNTVNTEAFFGQGTRLTVV.

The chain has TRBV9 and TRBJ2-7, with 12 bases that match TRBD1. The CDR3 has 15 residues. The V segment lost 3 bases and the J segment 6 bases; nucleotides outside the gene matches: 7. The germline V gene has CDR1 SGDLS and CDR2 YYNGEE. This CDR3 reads CASSATGQGASEQYF. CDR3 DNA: TGTGCCAGCAGCGCTACGGGACAGGGGGCATCCGAGCAGTACTTC.